This T cell receptor (beta chain) was retrieved from a study of cytomegalovirus exposure and HLA in healthy donors. Overall study: Across 350 to 400 genotyped donors, 65% to 90% landed in the Caucasian-associated ancestry cluster.

Primers included in the PCR were 60 Vbeta and 13 Jbeta primers. Assay used: immunoSEQ multiplex PCR; TCRdb lists only in-frame clones, some missing. The profile covers some 190,000 clones, with more than 75% appearing a single time and 2% to 2.5% taken by the ten largest. The V end was cut by 4 bases, the J end by 6 bases, with 16 bases between. Germline V gene lookup returns CDR1 SEHNR and CDR2 FQNEAQ (reference sequence). This CDR3 has 15 residues. This chain connects TRBV7-9 to TRBJ2-1; D is possibly TRBD1 (6 bases). The specimen was PBMCs. This receptor was obtained from a woman in her 30s in good health and CMV-seropositive. The CDR3 is CASSSYRVGSNEQFF. The DNA of the CDR3 is TGTGCCAGCAGCTCCTACAGGGTGGGCAGCAATGAGCAGTTCTTC.